This is a list of T cell receptor beta chains from one sample in a study of long-term antiretroviral therapy in people with HIV. TCRdb's copy holds only in-frame clones and misses some; the assay was immunoSEQ multiplex PCR. Of more than 35,000 clones listed, 80% to 85% were seen once; the top ten hold over 5%. Sequenced material: unsorted PBMCs, taken 1.5 years after starting antiretroviral therapy. These receptors were obtained from a man younger than 35 with HIV. Each CDR3 is given with its conserved first and last residue. The D gene is left open where the match is weak. Clone size is stated in some rows and not others, as once, few, many or a class when expanded.

clone_size d_call cdr3_length j_call v_call cdr3_nt cdr3_aa
NA TRBD1 12 TRBJ2-5 TRBV30 TGTGCCTGGGGGACAGTTCAAGAGACCCAGTACTTC CAWGTVQETQYF
NA TRBD1 14 TRBJ1-4 TRBV7-9 TGTGCCAGCAGGTCCCAGGGGGGTAATGAAAAACTGTTTTTT CASRSQGGNEKLFF
few TRBD1 15 TRBJ1-2 TRBV29-1 TGCAGCGTTGAGGCCGGGACAGTGGTTAACTATGGCTACACCTTC CSVEAGTVVNYGYTF
few TRBD1 17 TRBJ1-5 TRBV10-1 TGCGCCAGCAGGGCTCAATACGACAGGGTTCTTGATCAGCCCCAGCATTTT CASRAQYDRVLDQPQHF
NA TRBD1 16 TRBJ2-7 TRBV28 TGTGCCAGCAGGCGGGGGGGGACAGGGGGCATTTACGAGCAGTACTTC CASRRGGTGGIYEQYF
few TRBD1 15 TRBJ1-1 TRBV4-1 TGCGCCAGCAGCCAAGGGGACAGGGGGGACACTGAAGCTTTCTTT CASSQGDRGDTEAFF
NA NA 13 TRBJ2-7 TRBV5-4 TGTGCCAGCAGCTTGAAAGGATCCTACGAGCAGTACTTC CASSLKGSYEQYF
NA NA 15 TRBJ2-3 TRBV11-2 TGTGCCAGCAGCTTCGTAGGGTATAACACAGATACGCAGTATTTT CASSFVGYNTDTQYF
NA NA 15 TRBJ1-3 TRBV5-6 TGTGCCAGCAGCCCCAGGGGAGGGGCTGGAAACACCATATATTTT CASSPRGGAGNTIYF
NA NA 17 TRBJ2-3 TRBV5-4 TGTGCCAGCAGCTTGGCCGGATGGCAGTCTGGCACAGATACGCAGTATTTT CASSLAGWQSGTDTQYF
NA NA 12 TRBJ1-1 TRBV29-1 TGCAGCGTTGAGGTCCCGATTCGGATGGCTTTCTTT CSVEVPIRMAFF
NA TRBD2 16 TRBJ2-1 TRBV27 TGTGCCAGCAGATTACTATTAGGGCGGGAGGCCCATGAGCAGTTCTTC CASRLLLGREAHEQFF
once TRBD1 16 TRBJ1-1 TRBV27 TGTGCCAGCAGTTTAATAGGGGGACAGGGAGTCACTGAAGCTTTCTTT CASSLIGGQGVTEAFF
few TRBD1 12 TRBJ2-1 TRBV6-5 TGTGCCAGCAGTCCGACGGGACAGGAGCAGTTCTTC CASSPTGQEQFF
NA NA 13 TRBJ2-7 TRBV2 TGTGCCAGCGCTACAGAATTCTCCTACGAGCAGTACTTC CASATEFSYEQYF
NA NA 12 TRBJ2-1 TRBV7-9 TGTGCCAGCGCCGGGTCTTATAATGAGCAGTTCTTC CASAGSYNEQFF
NA NA 14 TRBJ2-7 TRBV7-8 TGTGCCAGCAGCTTAGGACTAGGCTCGTACGAGCAGTACTTC CASSLGLGSYEQYF
NA NA 15 TRBJ1-4 TRBV7-9 TGTGCCAGCAGCTTGAGGCAGGGCTCCAATGAAAAACTGTTTTTT CASSLRQGSNEKLFF
NA TRBD1 15 TRBJ1-2 TRBV5-1 TGCGCCAGCAGGCCCGGACAGGGGACTAACTATGGCTACACCTTC CASRPGQGTNYGYTF
NA NA 13 TRBJ2-2 TRBV7-8 TGTGCCAGCACCCTCTCTCGTACCGGGGAGCTGTTTTTT CASTLSRTGELFF
NA NA 16 TRBJ2-1 TRBV14 TGTGCCAGCAGCCCGCGGCGGGCCACAGTAGTGAATGAGCAGTTCTTC CASSPRRATVVNEQFF
NA NA 12 TRBJ2-7 TRBV5-5 TGTGCCAGCAGCTTCCGACTAAACGAGCAGTACTTC CASSFRLNEQYF
NA NA 13 TRBJ2-7 TRBV7-8 TGTGCCAGCAGCTTGGCACCCGTCTACGAGCAGTACTTC CASSLAPVYEQYF
NA NA 13 TRBJ2-3 TRBV11-2 TGTGCCAGCAGCTTAGGCGGAATTCCTACGCAGTATTTT CASSLGGIPTQYF
NA NA 12 TRBJ2-2 TRBV28 TGTGCCAGCAGTTTTAACACCGGGGAGCTGTTTTTT CASSFNTGELFF
NA NA 15 TRBJ1-4 TRBV7-2 TGTGCCAGCAGCTTTTACCCGGGCCCTAATGAAAAACTGTTTTTT CASSFYPGPNEKLFF
few NA 13 TRBJ2-7 TRBV6-5 TGTGCCAGCAGGCTCAGGGAATCCTACGAGCAGTACTTC CASRLRESYEQYF
once TRBD1 17 TRBJ2-5 TRBV28 TGTGCCAGCAGTTCCTCGACGGAAACAGGGGGCGGGGGGACCCAGTACTTC CASSSSTETGGGGTQYF
NA NA 14 TRBJ2-1 TRBV14 TGTGCCAGCAGCCAAGCGATAGCGAGAAATGAGCAGTTCTTC CASSQAIARNEQFF
NA NA 14 TRBJ2-7 TRBV4-2 TGTGCCAGCAGCCAAGATCGGGGACCCTACGAGCAGTACTTC CASSQDRGPYEQYF
NA NA 13 TRBJ2-7 TRBV11-2 TGTGCCAGCAGCCCTCATGGTTTTGGTGTGCAGTACTTC CASSPHGFGVQYF
NA NA 15 TRBJ1-5 TRBV5-8 TGTGCCAGCAGCTTTGGGGAATTGGGCAATCAGCCCCAGCATTTT CASSFGELGNQPQHF
NA NA 14 TRBJ1-3 TRBV14 TGTGCCAGCAGCCAAGACTACTCTGGAAACACCATATATTTT CASSQDYSGNTIYF
NA NA 12 TRBJ1-1 TRBV5-6 TGTGCCAGCAGCGCCCGGAGATTCGGAGCTTTCTTT CASSARRFGAFF
NA NA 15 TRBJ2-2 TRBV7-2 TGTGCCAGCAGCTCCGCAGGGGCGCGGACCGGGGAGCTGTTTTTT CASSSAGARTGELFF
few NA 13 TRBJ2-7 TRBV10-2 TGCGCCAGTAAGGACGGGCAATCCTACGAGCAGTACTTC CASKDGQSYEQYF
NA NA 15 TRBJ2-7 TRBV6-5 TGTGCCAGCAGTCTAAGTGGGACAACGTCCTACGAGCAGTACTTC CASSLSGTTSYEQYF
NA TRBD2 16 TRBJ2-2 TRBV7-2 TGTGCCAGCAGAACTCCAGGGACTAGCGGGAGAGGGGAGCTGTTTTTT CASRTPGTSGRGELFF
NA NA 14 TRBJ1-5 TRBV15 TGTGCCACGGCAGGGGAATTTAGCAATCAGCCCCAGCATTTT CATAGEFSNQPQHF
NA NA 16 TRBJ2-1 TRBV27 TGTGCCAGCAAAACAGGAGGTCGCGCTTCCTACAATGAGCAGTTCTTC CASKTGGRASYNEQFF
NA NA 14 TRBJ2-1 TRBV27 TGTGCCAGCAGTGCTTGGCAGGCCTACAATGAGCAGTTCTTC CASSAWQAYNEQFF
NA NA 16 TRBJ2-2 TRBV5-5 TGTGCCAGCAGCGCGCCGGGACTCCACCGCACCGGGGAGCTGTTTTTT CASSAPGLHRTGELFF
NA TRBD1 17 TRBJ2-7 TRBV28 TGTGCCAGCAGTTCCCGGACACAGGGGGCCTTTTCCTACGAGCAGTACTTC CASSSRTQGAFSYEQYF
few NA 12 TRBJ2-1 TRBV19 TGTGCCAGTAGTATAGGCCCAGATGAGCAGTTCTTC CASSIGPDEQFF